This TCR beta chain is drawn from a study of blood T cell repertoires in COVID-19. About the study: The study drew acute and convalescent COVID-19 samples from the United States, Italy and Spain. In each case, the material was cDNA or gDNA derived from T cells, B-cell-depleted T cells, or PBMCs.

The CDR3 sequence is 17 residues long. Between the trimmed V and J ends, which lost 2 bases and 6 bases, there was a span of 22 bases. The germline V gene encodes CDR1 MNHEY and CDR2 SMNVEV (reference sequence). Two consecutive negative NP/OP PCR tests, clearance, or resolved symptoms defined Cohort 3 recovery. The protocol was immunoSEQ multiplex PCR, while the TCRdb copy is restricted to in-frame clones and leaves out a portion. Of 300,000 or so clones in the sample, 90% were seen once. The chain combines TRBV27 with TRBJ1-2, with TRBD1 as a possible D gene (5 bases). Sequenced: PBMCs or T cells enriched from blood (not recorded which). This sequence originates from a man in his sixties who had recovered from COVID-19. The CDR3: CASSLTPGQGLFNGYTF. As DNA, the CDR3 is TGTGCCAGCAGTTTAACCCCGGGTCAGGGCCTTTTTAATGGCTACACCTTC.